These 19 T cell receptor beta chains share one sample of origin, sequenced in a study of T cells in Graves' hyperthyroidism and ophthalmopathy. Template material for amplifying TCR beta CDR3 regions consisted of RNA transcripts. Carried out on the TCR CDR3, a first-round RT-PCR used the HTBI primer set. TCRdb reprocessed the multiplex PCR reads with MiXCR, giving one entry per CDR3 protein. The sample records over 450,000 distinct CDR3 sequences, under 20% being singletons. Sequenced material: blood. These receptors all come from a woman under 30 with Graves' ophthalmopathy.

This clonotype was recorded a few times. The J gene is TRBJ2-3, the V gene TRBV9, with D possibly matching TRBD1 (6 bases). Trimming cost V 0 bases and J 3 bases, with 14 bases left between them. The CDR3 runs to 16 residues. Germline V gene sequence: CDR1 SGDLS, CDR2 YYNGEE. As DNA, the CDR3 is TGTGCCAGCAGCGTAGCTTTTGGCAGGGGAACAGATACGCAGTATTTT. It yields the protein CASSVAFGRGTDTQYF.

This clonotype was recorded a few times. The CDR3 is CASKGGMREGLNQPQHF. The CDR3 nucleotides are TGTGCCAGCAAGGGAGGTATGAGGGAGGGTCTGAATCAGCCCCAGCATTTT. The chain couples TRBV6-2 or TRBV6-3 to TRBJ1-5; D is uncertain. V was trimmed by 7 bases and J by 4 bases, leaving 23 bases between them. Per germline, CDR1 MNHEY and CDR2 SVGEGT. This CDR3 is built from 17 residues.

This clonotype was observed at least ten times. The rearrangement uses TRBV6-1 and TRBJ1-1; unclear D gene. V lost 1 base and J 5 bases, leaving 5 bases between the germline ends. Germline assignment: CDR1 MNHNS and CDR2 SASEGT. CDR3 length: 12 residues. CDR3 DNA sequence: TGTGCCAGCAGTGAAGGAGGAACTGAAGCTTTCTTT. Protein: CASSEGGTEAFF.

This clonotype was seen many times. V gene TRBV11-2 combines with J gene TRBJ2-7; perhaps TRBD2 as D (6 bases). The V and J ends lost 5 bases and 2 bases respectively, with 19 bases between them. This CDR3 has 16 residues. CDR1 is SGHAT, CDR2 FQNNGV, per germline. In DNA, the CDR3 is TGTGCCAGCAGCCCCCTTAGGCGGGATGCCACCTACGAGCAGTACTTC. Residues: CASSPLRRDATYEQYF.

The J gene is TRBJ1-1, the V gene TRBV9; the D is unclear. The CDR3 length is 13 residues. Germline V gives CDR1 SGDLS, CDR2 YYNGEE. Trimming shortened V by 2 bases and J by 1 base, and 6 bases separated the two germline ends. CDR3 protein: CASSVKSNTEAFF. The CDR3, as DNA: TGTGCCAGCAGCGTCAAGTCGAACACTGAAGCTTTCTTT.

This clonotype was seen many times. The chain couples TRBV7-2 to TRBJ2-1; the match to TRBD2 covers 10 bases. In germline, CDR1 is SGHTA, CDR2 FQGNSA. J gave up 7 bases and V 4 bases, and 10 bases lay outside the gene matches. The CDR3 covers 16 residues. In DNA form, the CDR3 reads TGTGCCAGCAGCTATGTAGCGGGGGGCCGACGGAATGAGCAGTTCTTC. Protein: CASSYVAGGRRNEQFF.

Ten or more counts support this clonotype. The rearrangement uses TRBV3-1 and TRBJ2-7; possible D gene TRBD1, 6 bases. The CDR3 is 12 residues long. V lost 4 bases to trimming and J lost 6 bases, with 10 bases between them. Germline-derived CDR1 and CDR2 are LGHDT and YNNKEL (reference sequence). CDR3 DNA sequence: TGTGCCAGCAGCCGGGGGCGTAGCGAGCAGTACTTC. Protein product: CASSRGRSEQYF.

The chain uses TRBV11-2 and TRBJ1-4; D remains ambiguous. Germline-derived CDR1 and CDR2 are SGHAT and FQNNGV. Deletions cut 3 bases from V and 4 bases from J, with 6 bases between. The CDR3 has 13 residues. As DNA, the CDR3 is TGTGCCAGCAGCTTTAGGGTTAATGAAAAACTGTTTTTT. Translating gives CASSFRVNEKLFF.

Concerning this clonotype: One end of the junction is discordant with germline, which a read error may explain. This chain joins TRBV3-1 and TRBJ2-5; possibly TRBD2 for D (5 bases). The CDR3 runs to 10 residues. Per germline, CDR1 LGHDT and CDR2 YNNKEL (reference sequence). The chain's CDR3 is CASSRETQCF. DNA for the CDR3: TGTGCCAGCAGCCGGGAGACCCAGTGCTTC.

The sample holds many counts of this clonotype. CDR3 residues: CAWSVGFLTDTQYF. CDR3 DNA sequence: TGTGCCTGGAGTGTCGGATTCCTCACAGATACGCAGTATTTT. This chain connects TRBV30 to TRBJ2-3; D call uncertain. Deletions cut 0 bases from V and 2 bases from J, with 9 bases between. This CDR3 is built from 14 residues. CDR1 GTSNPN and CDR2 SVGIG come from the germline V gene (reference sequence).

This clonotype was recorded at least ten times. This chain uses TRBV28 with TRBJ1-6; the D gene is possibly TRBD1 (6 bases). The CDR3 consists of 15 residues. From germline, CDR1 is MDHEN and CDR2 SYDVKM. Trimming removed 6 bases from V and 14 bases from J, with 23 bases in between. CDR3 in DNA: TGTGCCAGCAGCCTAACAGGGACCAGTCACTTGGCCCTCCACTTT. Amino acid sequence: CASSLTGTSHLALHF.

The sample holds one count of this clonotype. The J gene is TRBJ2-5, the V gene TRBV30; D unclear. CDR1 and CDR2 (germline): GTSNPN, SVGIG (reference sequence). V dropped 4 bases and J dropped 14 bases, with 11 bases sitting between them. CDR3 length: 9 residues. This chain's CDR3 is CAWKFPPYF. The DNA of the CDR3 is TGTGCCTGGAAATTCCCACCCTACTTC. The variable domain in full, completed from reference TRBV30 and TRBJ2-5, reads SQTIHQWPATLVQPVGSPLSLECTVEGTSNPNLYWYRQAAGRGLQLLFYSVGIGQISSEVPQNLSASRPQDRQFILSSKKLLLSDSGFYLCAWKFPPYFGPGTRLLVL.

This clonotype has only a few counts. The chain employs TRBV24-1 and TRBJ2-7, with a possible D match to TRBD1 (6 bases). Germline CDR1 is KGHDR and CDR2 is SFDVKD. V dropped 3 bases and J dropped 6 bases, with 11 bases sitting between them. The CDR3 covers 13 residues. The CDR3 nucleotides read TGTGCCACCAGTGATCCCGGACAGCGCGAGCAGTACTTC. This translates into CATSDPGQREQYF.

The sample holds many counts of this clonotype. This chain uses TRBV7-3 with TRBJ2-1, with 7 bases lining up with TRBD1. Germline CDR1 and CDR2: SGHTA and FQGTGA. The CDR3 loop spans 14 amino acids. V shed 5 bases, J shed 6 bases, and the junction held 7 bases outside the gene matches. CDR3 nucleotide sequence: TGTGCCAGCAGCCTAAATACAGGGGTCAATGAGCAGTTCTTC. This sequence encodes CASSLNTGVNEQFF.

This chain links TRBV7-9 with TRBJ1-5, with unresolved D. CDR1 SEHNR and CDR2 FQNEAQ come from the germline V gene (reference sequence). CDR3 length equals 13 residues. The V end lost 3 bases, the J end lost 6 bases, and 9 bases lay between the germline ends. The CDR3 DNA reads TGTGCCAGCAGCTTGAACCCGGCTCAGCCCCAGCATTTT. It specifies CASSLNPAQPQHF.

Ten or more counts support this clonotype. The chain uses TRBV11-2 and TRBJ1-6; 9 positions agree with TRBD1. The germline gives CDR1 SGHAT, CDR2 FQNNGV. The CDR3 length is 19 residues. V was pared by 2 bases and J by 3 bases, with 11 bases of the junction left unmatched. The CDR3 region is CASSLFTGGVTVYNSPLHF. For the CDR3, the DNA is TGTGCCAGCAGCTTATTCACAGGGGGCGTCACCGTCTATAATTCACCCCTCCACTTT.

This clonotype was detected ten times or more. V and J are TRBV20-1 and TRBJ2-1; 7 nucleotides align to TRBD2. This CDR3 comprises 15 residues. The germline V gene has CDR1 DFQATT and CDR2 SNEGSKA (reference sequence). V was pared by 1 base and J by 1 base, with 4 bases of the junction left unmatched. CDR3 region: CSARVGGTSYNEQFF. Written as DNA, the CDR3 is TGCAGTGCTAGAGTGGGGGGGACTTCCTACAATGAGCAGTTCTTC.

This clonotype has ten or more counts. The rearrangement joins TRBV20-1 to TRBJ2-3, with 7 bases fitting TRBD2. Germline CDR1 reads DFQATT; CDR2 reads SNEGSKA (reference sequence). V shed 0 bases and J 4 bases; nucleotides not matched to a gene: 7. The CDR3 contains 15 residues. The CDR3 region is CSARDRRGGPDTQYF. Here the CDR3 DNA reads TGCAGTGCTAGAGATAGGCGGGGAGGGCCAGATACGCAGTATTTT.

This clonotype was counted at least ten times. The V call is TRBV11-2, the J call TRBJ2-7, with TRBD1 matching over 8 bases. The junction had 6 bases not matched to a gene; V was cut back by 5 bases and J by 0 bases. CDR1 is SGHAT and CDR2 is FQNNGV in the germline V gene. CDR3 length: 15 amino acids. The CDR3 here is CASSRDRGYSYEQYF. DNA for the CDR3: TGTGCCAGCAGCAGAGACAGGGGATACTCCTACGAGCAGTACTTC.